The clone carrying this TCR beta chain was detected ten times or more. This record belongs to a study of human T cells and chemical hapten exposure. Looking at the study overall: 2% DPC applied to a 2 cm by 2 cm arm area sensitized donors. The variation in per-sample TCR yields arose mainly from small differences in pooled library volumes.

TCRdb re-derived calls from the RACE reads in MiXCR, one entry per CDR3 protein. The sample consists of about 360,000 distinct CDR3 sequences, approximately 5.1% of them appearing once. V was pared by 6 bases and J by 8 bases, with 10 bases of the junction left unmatched. The CDR3 spans 15 residues. The germline V gene encodes CDR1 SGHAT and CDR2 FQNNGV. Time point here: patch test 1, 2 weeks after DPC sensitization. The treatment is: therapeutic diphenylcyclopropenone sensitization with weekly scalp DPC. The source material was whole blood, sampled in connection with sensitization to the hapten diphenylcyclopropenone (DPC). This TCR came from a woman aged 50 to 60 with alopecia areata. Some clones in this sample may be carry-over from other donors' samples. The V and J genes are TRBV11-2 and TRBJ2-1; 10 nucleotides align to TRBD2. The CDR3 reads CASSLASGSLYEQFF. In nucleotides, the CDR3 is TGTGCCAGCAGTCTCGCTAGCGGGAGTTTATATGAGCAGTTCTTC.